This T cell receptor (beta chain) came from a study of T cells in Graves' hyperthyroidism and ophthalmopathy. Whole-study findings and limits: Among clonotypes expanded in thyroid above 0.001, most were also found in blood.

This CDR3 has 14 amino acids. Trimming left V 7 bases short and J 0 bases short, with 16 bases between. Germline V gene lookup returns CDR1 SQVTM and CDR2 ANQGSEA. When ophthalmopathy did not progress within 18 months, Graves' hyperthyroidism was considered stable. Each diagnosis was grounded in clinical symptoms, serum thyroxine and TRAb, thyroid ultrasound, and orbital computed tomography. Each 10 ml fresh peripheral blood draw supplied the PBMCs. Amplification yielded TCR beta CDR3 regions, with RNA transcripts as the source. An initial round of RT-PCR targeting the TCR CDR3 relied on the HTBI primer set. TCRdb passed the multiplex PCR reads through MiXCR, listing each CDR3 protein once. Of approximately 360,000 distinct CDR3 sequences listed, around 25% are singletons. About this clonotype: The antigen remains unidentified. A much larger clonotype is one base distant, so this may be a read error.

Sequences were obtained from blood. The J gene is TRBJ2-7, the V gene TRBV29-1; D is possibly TRBD1 (6 bases). The sequence was collected from a man aged 50-59 years with Graves' hyperthyroidism. Here the CDR3 DNA reads TGCAGCGCTCGGGCCGCACAGGGCTCCTACGAGCAGTACTTC. Protein product: CSARAAQGSYEQYF.